The 27 T cell receptor beta chains below come from one sample, sequenced in a study of glioma-infiltrating T cells after dendritic cell vaccination. Data came from immunoSEQ multiplex PCR; TCRdb stores just in-frame clones and leaves some out. The profile shows some 87,000 clones, under 90% of them singletons. This specimen consisted of blood, obtained before dendritic cell vaccination. Every receptor here comes from a human donor with glioblastoma.

This clone was recorded a few times. The rearrangement uses TRBV9 and TRBJ1-3; TRBD1 aligns across 7 bases. Germline CDR1 SGDLS, CDR2 YYNGEE. There are 16 residues in the CDR3. V shed 2 bases, J shed 3 bases, and the junction held 8 bases outside the gene matches. Here the CDR3 reads CASSVRQGGSGNTIYF. The CDR3 region has the DNA TGTGCCAGCAGCGTCAGGCAGGGGGGAAGTGGAAACACCATATATTTT.

V and J are TRBV5-6 and TRBJ2-3; 9 positions agree with TRBD2. Trimming cost V 3 bases and J 5 bases; bases outside gene matches: 10. The germline V gene has CDR1 SGHDT and CDR2 YYEEEE. The CDR3 loop spans 16 amino acids. As DNA, the CDR3 is TGTGCCAGCAGCTCCGCGGCGGGGGGGCCGAAAGATACGCAGTATTTT. Protein product: CASSSAAGGPKDTQYF.

This chain links TRBV5-4 with TRBJ1-2, with TRBD1 identical over 7 bases. Germline CDR1 SGHNT, CDR2 YYREEE (reference sequence). The CDR3 consists of 15 residues. V lost 3 bases, J lost 6 bases, and 11 bases stayed unmatched. The CDR3 DNA is TGTGCCAGCAGCTCAACCACAGGGGTTAAGGATGGCTACACCTTC. Translating gives CASSSTTGVKDGYTF.

The chain carries TRBV27 and TRBJ2-6; TRBD2 matches 10 bases. With V trimmed by 1 base and J by 0 bases, 3 bases remained unmatched. The CDR3 sequence is 18 residues long. From germline, CDR1 is MNHEY and CDR2 SMNVEV (reference sequence). CDR3 loop: CASSLLAGGLSGANVLTF. CDR3 nucleotide sequence: TGTGCCAGCAGTTTATTAGCGGGGGGCCTCTCTGGGGCCAACGTCCTGACTTTC.

J is TRBJ2-7 and V is TRBV11-2; the D gene is possibly TRBD2 (5 bases). With 2 bases removed from V and 5 bases from J, the gap between germline ends came to 10 bases. CDR3 length: 13 residues. Germline-derived CDR1 and CDR2 are SGHAT and FQNNGV. This CDR3 is CASSLSSGDEQYF. The CDR3 DNA follows: TGTGCCAGCAGCTTAAGTTCCGGGGACGAGCAGTACTTC.

The chain uses TRBV10-2 and TRBJ2-7, with 8 bases identical to TRBD1. The CDR3 is made up of 14 amino acids. V was pared by 6 bases and J by 4 bases, with 8 bases of the junction left unmatched. The germline V gene has CDR1 WSHSY and CDR2 SAAADI. CDR3 amino acids: CASRARGQSYEQYF. CDR3 in DNA: TGCGCCAGCAGAGCCAGGGGGCAATCATACGAGCAGTACTTC.

Here the CDR3 DNA reads TGTGCCAGCAGCCTTTACAGGACAGTTGCGACCCAGTACTTC. Its protein product is CASSLYRTVATQYF. J is TRBJ2-5 and V is TRBV7-8, with D perhaps matching TRBD1 (6 bases). V was cut by 5 bases and J by 7 bases, with 17 bases left in between. This CDR3 is built from 14 residues. Germline V gives CDR1 SGHVS, CDR2 FQNEAQ.

This chain uses TRBV6-6 with TRBJ1-2, with TRBD1 matching 9 bases. Germline assignment: CDR1 MNHNY and CDR2 SVGAGI (reference sequence). Germline trimming cut 2 bases from V and 2 bases from J; bases unmatched to any gene: 3. The CDR3 has 15 amino acids. CDR3 nucleotide sequence: TGTGCCAGCAGTTACCCCGGACAGGGGAACTATGGCTACACCTTC. The encoded protein is CASSYPGQGNYGYTF.

J is TRBJ2-1 and V is TRBV10-2, with D maybe TRBD2 (7 bases). Germline CDR1 WSHSY, CDR2 SAAADI. The CDR3 consists of 15 residues. V shed 4 bases and J shed 9 bases, with 19 bases lying between them. For the CDR3, the DNA is TGCGCCAGCAGTGTTTTGAGGGGGGGTTTGAGTGAGCAGTTCTTC. Translating it yields CASSVLRGGLSEQFF.

This sequence joins TRBV5-1 and TRBJ2-2, with 8 bases aligning to TRBD1. Germline CDR1 reads SGHRS; CDR2 reads YFSETQ. The CDR3 runs 15 residues. V lost 4 bases to trimming and J lost 3 bases; unmatched junction nucleotides: 5. This chain's CDR3 is CASSVTGDYTGELFF. As DNA, the CDR3 is TGCGCCAGCAGCGTGACAGGGGATTACACCGGGGAGCTGTTTTTT. Together with reference TRBV5-1 and TRBJ2-2, the CDR3 gives the full variable domain: KAGVTQTPRYLIKTRGQQVTLSCSPISGHRSVSWYQQTPGQGLQFLFEYFSETQRNKGNFPGRFSGRQFSNSRSEMNVSTLELGDSALYLCASSVTGDYTGELFFGEGSRLTVL.

The chain is built from TRBV10-3 and TRBJ2-7; weak D call: TRBD1 (7 bases). CDR1 and CDR2 (germline): ENHRY, SYGVKD. V dropped 0 bases and J dropped 7 bases, with 19 bases sitting between them. CDR3 length: 16 amino acids. The CDR3 DNA is TGTGCCATCAGTGAGTCGCGCGGGGCTGGACAGGTGGAGCAGTACTTC. The encoded protein is CAISESRGAGQVEQYF.

This chain joins TRBV2 and TRBJ1-4, with unresolved D. CDR3 length: 14 amino acids. Per germline, CDR1 SNHLY and CDR2 FYNNEI. The germline V and J ends were trimmed by 6 bases and 8 bases, with 16 bases remaining between them. In nucleotides, the CDR3 is TGTGCCAGCAGGAACTCCGAGGGAGAGGAAAAACTGTTTTTT. Protein product: CASRNSEGEEKLFF.

The chain couples TRBV6-5 to TRBJ2-7, with TRBD1 matching 11 bases. This CDR3 is built from 15 residues. The germline V gene encodes CDR1 MNHEY and CDR2 SVGAGI. V dropped 2 bases and J dropped 3; count of bases not matched to a gene: 3. CDR3 region: CASSYAGTGGYEQYF. As DNA, the CDR3 is TGTGCCAGCAGTTACGCCGGGACAGGGGGCTACGAGCAGTACTTC.

This sequence joins TRBV19 and TRBJ1-6, with TRBD1 matching 7 bases. CDR1 and CDR2 (germline): LNHDA, SQIVND (reference sequence). The CDR3 sequence is 13 residues long. Trimming took 9 bases from V and 7 from J; bases not matched to a gene: 6. The CDR3 nucleotides read TGTGCCAGCGAGGGGGCCTGGAATTCACCCCTCCACTTT. This translates into CASEGAWNSPLHF.

V and J are TRBV29-1 and TRBJ1-4; TRBD1 matches at 7 bases. The trim removed 6 bases at V and 8 bases at J, leaving 9 bases unmatched. CDR3 length: 13 residues. The germline CDR1 and CDR2 sequences are SQVTM and ANQGSEA. CDR3 in amino acids: CSVATGRQEKLFF. The CDR3, as DNA: TGCAGCGTCGCGACAGGGCGTCAGGAAAAACTGTTTTTT.

The chain combines TRBV27 with TRBJ2-7; D remains unclear. V shed 5 bases and J shed 0 bases, with 11 bases lying between them. Germline V lookup: CDR1 MNHEY, CDR2 SMNVEV (reference sequence). CDR3 length: 14 residues. The CDR3 sequence: CASSQDTFSYEQYF. The CDR3 DNA reads TGTGCCAGCAGTCAAGACACGTTCTCCTACGAGCAGTACTTC.

In its sample, this clone was seen a few times. The chain is built from TRBV6-1 and TRBJ2-2; 7 nucleotides match TRBD2. In germline, CDR1 is MNHNS, CDR2 SASEGT. There are 12 residues in the CDR3. After removal of 8 bases from V and 6 bases from J, the junction contained 3 bases not matched to a gene. DNA for the CDR3: TGTGCCAGCGAAGGGAGGGCCGGGGAGCTGTTTTTT. Its translation: CASEGRAGELFF.

The V gene is TRBV9, the J gene TRBJ2-5, with 9 bases fitting TRBD1. Unmatched junction bases numbered 6, after V lost 1 base and J lost 5 bases. CDR3 size: 15 residues. CDR1 and CDR2 (germline): SGDLS, YYNGEE. The CDR3 sequence is CASSVKQGAAETQYF. In DNA form, the CDR3 reads TGTGCCAGCAGCGTAAAACAGGGGGCTGCGGAGACCCAGTACTTC.

The J gene is TRBJ2-2, the V gene TRBV6-1, with D possibly matching TRBD1 (6 bases). The CDR3 extends over 13 amino acids. V was shortened by 10 bases and J by 2 bases, with 11 bases between the two germline ends. CDR1 is MNHNS, CDR2 SASEGT, per germline. CDR3 protein: CAIMDSNTGELFF. The CDR3 DNA reads as TGTGCCATTATGGACAGCAACACCGGGGAGCTGTTTTTT.

The V call is TRBV4-1, the J call TRBJ2-7, with 11 bases that match TRBD1. The CDR3 has 13 residues. Germline V gives CDR1 MGHRA, CDR2 YSYEKL. With V trimmed by 3 bases and J by 6 bases, 1 base remained unmatched. CDR3 DNA: TGCGCCAGCAGCCACGGGACAGGGGGCGAGCAGTACTTC. This gives the protein CASSHGTGGEQYF.

The rearrangement links TRBV29-1 to TRBJ2-3; D may be TRBD1 (6 bases). The CDR3 has 13 amino acids. CDR1 is SQVTM and CDR2 is ANQGSEA in the germline V gene. V gave up 2 bases and J gave up 2 bases, with 8 bases separating them. CDR3 protein: CSVETGNTDTQYF. CDR3 nucleotides: TGCAGCGTTGAAACAGGGAACACAGATACGCAGTATTTT.

The chain employs TRBV5-6 and TRBJ1-2; tentative D call: TRBD1 (6 bases). The CDR3 is 13 amino acids. Per the germline V gene, CDR1 is SGHDT and CDR2 is YYEEEE. With 5 bases removed from V and 6 bases from J, the gap between germline ends came to 14 bases. This CDR3 is CASSSPGHHGYTF. The CDR3 nucleotides read TGTGCCAGCAGTTCCCCGGGACACCATGGCTACACCTTC. The full variable domain, rest sourced from reference TRBV5-6 and TRBJ1-2, is DAGVTQSPTHLIKTRGQQVTLRCSPKSGHDTVSWYQQALGQGPQFIFQYYEEEERQRGNFPDRFSGHQFPNYSSELNVNALLLGDSALYLCASSSPGHHGYTFGSGTRLTVV.

This clone was detected only a few times. V gene TRBV5-5 combines with J gene TRBJ1-1; D is unresolved. The CDR3 runs 14 residues. The germline gives CDR1 SGHKS, CDR2 YYEKEE (reference sequence). Trimming left V 0 bases short and J 6 bases short, with 12 bases between. The CDR3 DNA reads as TGTGCCAGCAGCTTGGACTCCAGGAGGGCTGAAGCTTTCTTT. Protein: CASSLDSRRAEAFF.

The chain joins TRBV5-6 to TRBJ1-5; D is perhaps TRBD1 (6 bases). Trimming pared 2 bases from V and 2 bases from J, leaving 11 bases between. The CDR3 is 15 amino acids. Germline CDR1 and CDR2: SGHDT and YYEEEE. CDR3 loop: CASSFQGMGNQPQHF. The CDR3 DNA is TGTGCCAGCAGCTTCCAGGGGATGGGCAATCAGCCCCAGCATTTT.

This chain uses TRBV27 with TRBJ2-7; D is perhaps TRBD1 (6 bases). V shed 4 bases and J shed 2 bases, with 15 bases lying between them. The CDR3 has 15 residues. Germline-derived CDR1 and CDR2 are MNHEY and SMNVEV (reference sequence). The CDR3 sequence: CASSSLQGPPYEQYF. The CDR3 region has the DNA TGTGCCAGCAGTTCCCTACAGGGTCCGCCCTACGAGCAGTACTTC.

The chain employs TRBV9 and TRBJ2-3; D may be TRBD2 (6 bases). The CDR3 contains 15 residues. CDR1 and CDR2 from the germline V gene are SGDLS and YYNGEE. Deletions cut 0 bases from V and 3 bases from J, with 11 bases between. CDR3 DNA: TGTGCCAGCAGCGTAGCGCAGGGACTTACAGATACGCAGTATTTT. Protein sequence: CASSVAQGLTDTQYF.

This clone was detected once. The chain is built from TRBV7-2 and TRBJ1-5; D is uncertain. The CDR3 runs 15 residues. The germline V and J ends were trimmed by 2 bases and 5 bases, with 13 bases remaining between them. Germline lookup yields CDR1 SGHTA and CDR2 FQGNSA. The chain's CDR3 is CASSLNAGTDQPQHF. The CDR3 DNA sequence: TGTGCCAGCAGCTTAAATGCGGGAACGGATCAGCCCCAGCATTTT.